The source of this T cell receptor (beta chain) is a study of T-cell reconstitution after alpha-beta-depleted transplantation in children. As it was prepared, the TCRbeta library received unique molecular identifiers. TCRdb reprocessed the PCR reads with MiXCR, giving one entry per CDR3 protein. The data hold roughly 340,000 distinct CDR3 sequences, with under 20% observed a single time. This clonotype was seen a few times. Its antigen remains unidentified. Germline lookup yields CDR1 SGHRS and CDR2 YFSETQ. CDR3 size: 15 residues. Trimming took off 4 bases at V and 6 bases at J, with 19 bases between the two ends. Study-level findings and limits: Reportedly, roughly two months post-transplant, alpha-beta T cells arose from several hundred expanded graft clones. Newly produced T cells mostly accounted for T-cell counts and diversity one year post-transplant.

This TCR came from a male patient between 2 and 15 years old who had a stem cell transplant for acute lymphoblastic leukemia, so the T cells may come from the graft donor. The V and J genes are TRBV5-1 and TRBJ1-1, with D perhaps TRBD1 (6 bases). The source material was PBMCs, mostly from graft donor cells, sampled 360 days after TCRalphabeta/CD19-depleted stem cell transplant. The CDR3 coding sequence is TGCGCCAGCAGCCCGACCACTACAGGGTCCGCTGAAGCTTTCTTT. This encodes CASSPTTTGSAEAFF. The entire variable domain, with the rest obtained from reference TRBV5-1 and TRBJ1-1, is as follows: KAGVTQTPRYLIKTRGQQVTLSCSPISGHRSVSWYQQTPGQGLQFLFEYFSETQRNKGNFPGRFSGRQFSNSRSEMNVSTLELGDSALYLCASSPTTTGSAEAFFGQGTRLTVV.